A selection of T cell receptor beta chains follows, all from one sample in a study of T cell responses to AZD1222 COVID-19 vaccine. The assay was immunoSEQ multiplex PCR, and TCRdb's table has in-frame clones only and misses some. Of around 53,000 clones listed, roughly 85% are singletons. The material was peripheral blood, obtained on day 0 of MenACWY control vaccination. The receptors originated from an adult in good health. Each CDR3 is given with its conserved first and last residue. The D gene is left open where the match is weak. Clone size is not always given. Where it is, it says once, few, many or a class for expanded clones.

DNA: TGTGCCAGCAGCTTAGGCGGGACAGGGGGCGACGATGAGCAGTTCTTC; CDR3: CASSLGGTGGDDEQFF; D: TRBD1; length: 16; size: .; V: TRBV11-1; J: TRBJ2-1
DNA: TGTGCCAGCAGCCCGTCTAGCGGGAGCCCATCCTACGAGCAGTACTTC; CDR3: CASSPSSGSPSYEQYF; D: TRBD2; length: 16; size: .; V: TRBV7-2; J: TRBJ2-7
DNA: TGTGCCAGCAGCTCCGATAAGACTAGCGGGAGAAGAGGTAATGAGCAGTTCTTC; CDR3: CASSSDKTSGRRGNEQFF; D: TRBD2; length: 18; size: .; V: TRBV11-3; J: TRBJ2-1
DNA: TGCGCCAGCAGCGGAGGAGCGGGAGGCTATGGCTACACCTTC; CDR3: CASSGGAGGYGYTF; D: .; length: 14; size: .; V: TRBV4-1; J: TRBJ1-2
DNA: TGTGCCAGCAGCCGCCGGGGGCAAGGTCAGCCCCAGCATTTT; CDR3: CASSRRGQGQPQHF; D: .; length: 14; size: .; V: TRBV5-6; J: TRBJ1-5
DNA: TGTGCCAGCTCACCCAACGTGGGGGGCACTGAAGCTTTCTTT; CDR3: CASSPNVGGTEAFF; D: .; length: 14; size: .; V: TRBV18; J: TRBJ1-1
DNA: TGTGCCAGCAGCTTCGGAGGGGAAACTGAAGCTTTCTTT; CDR3: CASSFGGETEAFF; D: .; length: 13; size: .; V: TRBV5-5; J: TRBJ1-1
DNA: TGTGCCAGCAGTTTCTCGGGACTAGCGGGAGAAGACACCGGGGAGCTGTTTTTT; CDR3: CASSFSGLAGEDTGELFF; D: TRBD2; length: 18; size: once; V: TRBV28; J: TRBJ2-2
DNA: TGTGCCAGCAGTGAAGGTGGGAGCCCCTACGAGCAGTACTTC; CDR3: CASSEGGSPYEQYF; D: .; length: 14; size: .; V: TRBV2; J: TRBJ2-7
DNA: TGTGCCAGTAGTATCCAGGGGAGAGATCAGCCCCAGCATTTT; CDR3: CASSIQGRDQPQHF; D: .; length: 14; size: .; V: TRBV19; J: TRBJ1-5
DNA: TGTGCCAGCAGCCAAGGTGAGACTAATGAGCAGTTCTTC; CDR3: CASSQGETNEQFF; D: .; length: 13; size: .; V: TRBV4-2; J: TRBJ2-1
DNA: TGTGCCAGCAGTTTACTAGCGGCGGTGGTCTACGAGCAGTACTTC; CDR3: CASSLLAAVVYEQYF; D: TRBD2; length: 15; size: .; V: TRBV27; J: TRBJ2-7
DNA: TGCAGCGTTGGGACAGGGGGCGTTGGGGACACTGAAGCTTTCTTT; CDR3: CSVGTGGVGDTEAFF; D: TRBD1; length: 15; size: .; V: TRBV29-1; J: TRBJ1-1
DNA: TGTGCCAGCAGCCCTTACGGCCCCTTCTATGGCTACACCTTC; CDR3: CASSPYGPFYGYTF; D: .; length: 14; size: .; V: TRBV7-2; J: TRBJ1-2
DNA: TGTGCCAGCAGCCTGACAGGGGCGAACACTGAAGCTTTCTTT; CDR3: CASSLTGANTEAFF; D: TRBD1; length: 14; size: .; V: TRBV7-8; J: TRBJ1-1
DNA: TGTGCCTGGAGTGGATCCCACTCTGGGGCCAACGTCCTGACTTTC; CDR3: CAWSGSHSGANVLTF; D: .; length: 15; size: .; V: TRBV30; J: TRBJ2-6
DNA: TGTGCCAGTAGTATAGGAAGGGGTTACAATGAGCAGTTCTTC; CDR3: CASSIGRGYNEQFF; D: .; length: 14; size: once; V: TRBV19; J: TRBJ2-1
DNA: TGCGCCAGCAGCGAAGCTACCTCCGGGGAGCTGTTTTTT; CDR3: CASSEATSGELFF; D: .; length: 13; size: .; V: TRBV5-1; J: TRBJ2-2
DNA: TGTGCCAGCAGCTTAGCCGGGAGGGTTCCCGGGGAGCTGTTTTTT; CDR3: CASSLAGRVPGELFF; D: TRBD2; length: 15; size: .; V: TRBV7-2; J: TRBJ2-2
DNA: TGTGCCAGCAGTAACGAGCGGGTCACTGAAGCTTTCTTT; CDR3: CASSNERVTEAFF; D: .; length: 13; size: once; V: TRBV2; J: TRBJ1-1
DNA: TGTGCCAGCAGAGTTAGCGGCCCCACCGGGGAGCTGTTTTTT; CDR3: CASRVSGPTGELFF; D: .; length: 14; size: .; V: TRBV7-2; J: TRBJ2-2
DNA: TGTGCCAGTAGTTCCCCGGGACAGGGCCTTATAATGGGCAATCAGCCCCAGCATTTT; CDR3: CASSSPGQGLIMGNQPQHF; D: TRBD1; length: 19; size: .; V: TRBV19; J: TRBJ1-5
DNA: TGCGCCAGCAGCCATCGAGCGGGAGGGTTGGATACGCAGTATTTT; CDR3: CASSHRAGGLDTQYF; D: TRBD2; length: 15; size: .; V: TRBV4-3; J: TRBJ2-3
DNA: TGTGCCAGCAACCCTCCAGGACGGCTGAAAACTGAAGCTTTCTTT; CDR3: CASNPPGRLKTEAFF; D: .; length: 15; size: .; V: TRBV21-1; J: TRBJ1-1
DNA: TGTGCCAGTAGCCCGGGGGGTGGCAATCAGCCCCAGCATTTT; CDR3: CASSPGGGNQPQHF; D: .; length: 14; size: .; V: TRBV19; J: TRBJ1-5
DNA: TGTGCCAGCAGCCTGACAGTAGGTACTGAAGCTTTCTTT; CDR3: CASSLTVGTEAFF; D: .; length: 13; size: .; V: TRBV2; J: TRBJ1-1
DNA: TGTGCCAGCAGCCCACCGGGACAGCGAAACACCATATATTTT; CDR3: CASSPPGQRNTIYF; D: TRBD1; length: 14; size: .; V: TRBV9; J: TRBJ1-3